This T cell receptor beta chain was obtained from a study of blood T cell repertoires in COVID-19. Study summary: T cells, B-cell-depleted T cells, or PBMCs supplied cDNA or gDNA.

The length of the CDR3 is 14 residues. Sequencing used immunoSEQ multiplex PCR; TCRdb keeps in-frame clones, though not all of them. The table shows approximately 110,000 clones, with 70% to 90% occurring only once. The TCR was taken from a human donor in a cohort sampled during active COVID-19. Sequenced: peripheral blood. The chain has TRBV21-1 and TRBJ1-1; the table's D call, TRBD1, was not checked against the DNA. TRBV21-1 has pseudogene status. Here the CDR3 reads CASRPQGGDTEAFF. As DNA, the CDR3 is TGTGCCAGCAGACCCCAGGGCGGCGACACTGAAGCTTTCTTT.